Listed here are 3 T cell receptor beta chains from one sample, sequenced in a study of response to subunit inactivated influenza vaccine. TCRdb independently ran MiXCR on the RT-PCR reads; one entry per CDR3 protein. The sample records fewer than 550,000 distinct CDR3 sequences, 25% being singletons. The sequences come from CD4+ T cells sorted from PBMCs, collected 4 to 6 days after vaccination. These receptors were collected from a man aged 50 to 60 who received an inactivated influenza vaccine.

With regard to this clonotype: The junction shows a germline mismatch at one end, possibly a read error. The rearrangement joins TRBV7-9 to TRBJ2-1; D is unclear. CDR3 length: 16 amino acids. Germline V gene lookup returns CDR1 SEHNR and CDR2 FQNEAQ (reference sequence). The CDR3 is CASSGEWLWVENEQLF. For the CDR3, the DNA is TGTGCCAGCAGCGGGGAATGGCTGTGGGTGGAGAATGAGCAGCTCTTC.

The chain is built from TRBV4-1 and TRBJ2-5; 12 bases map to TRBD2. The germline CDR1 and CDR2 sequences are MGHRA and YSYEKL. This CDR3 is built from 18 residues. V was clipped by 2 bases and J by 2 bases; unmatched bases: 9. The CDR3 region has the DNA TGCGCCAGCAGCCAAACCCTGACTAGCGGGGGCCTTCAAGAGACCCAGTACTTC. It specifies CASSQTLTSGGLQETQYF.

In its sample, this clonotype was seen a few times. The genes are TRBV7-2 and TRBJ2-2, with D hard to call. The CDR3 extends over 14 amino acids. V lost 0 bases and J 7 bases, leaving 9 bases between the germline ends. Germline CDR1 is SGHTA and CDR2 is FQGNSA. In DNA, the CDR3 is TGTGCCAGCAGCTTAGCGACGCCTCGCGGGGAGCTGTTTTTT. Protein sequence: CASSLATPRGELFF.